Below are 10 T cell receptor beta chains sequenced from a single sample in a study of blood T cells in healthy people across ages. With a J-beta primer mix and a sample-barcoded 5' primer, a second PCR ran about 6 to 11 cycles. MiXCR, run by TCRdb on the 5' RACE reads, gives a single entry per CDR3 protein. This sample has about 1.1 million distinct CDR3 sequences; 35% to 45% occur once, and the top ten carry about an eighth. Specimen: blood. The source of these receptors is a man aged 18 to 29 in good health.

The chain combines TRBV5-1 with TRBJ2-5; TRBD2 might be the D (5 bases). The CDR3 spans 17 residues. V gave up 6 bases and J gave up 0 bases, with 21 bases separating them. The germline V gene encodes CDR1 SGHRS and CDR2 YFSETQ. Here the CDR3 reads CASTSSVTPGYQETQYF. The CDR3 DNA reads TGCGCCAGCACCTCGTCGGTAACCCCGGGGTACCAAGAGACCCAGTACTTC. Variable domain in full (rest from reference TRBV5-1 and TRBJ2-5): KAGVTQTPRYLIKTRGQQVTLSCSPISGHRSVSWYQQTPGQGLQFLFEYFSETQRNKGNFPGRFSGRQFSNSRSEMNVSTLELGDSALYLCASTSSVTPGYQETQYFGPGTRLLVL.

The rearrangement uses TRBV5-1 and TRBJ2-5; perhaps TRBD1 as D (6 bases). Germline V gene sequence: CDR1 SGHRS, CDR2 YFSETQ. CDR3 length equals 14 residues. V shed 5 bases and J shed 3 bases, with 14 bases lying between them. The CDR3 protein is CASRPLDREETQYF. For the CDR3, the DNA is TGCGCCAGCAGACCCCTGGACAGAGAAGAGACCCAGTACTTC.

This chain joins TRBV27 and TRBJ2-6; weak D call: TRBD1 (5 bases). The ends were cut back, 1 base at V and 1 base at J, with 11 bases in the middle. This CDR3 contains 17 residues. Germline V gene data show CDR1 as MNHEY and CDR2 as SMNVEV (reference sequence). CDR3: CASSLFHAGSGANVLTF. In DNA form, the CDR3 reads TGTGCCAGCAGTTTATTCCACGCAGGGTCTGGGGCCAACGTCCTGACTTTC.

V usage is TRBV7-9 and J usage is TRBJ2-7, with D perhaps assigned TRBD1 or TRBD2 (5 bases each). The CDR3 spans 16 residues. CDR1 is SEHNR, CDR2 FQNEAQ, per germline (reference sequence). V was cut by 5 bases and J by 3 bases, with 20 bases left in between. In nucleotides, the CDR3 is TGTGCCAGCAGCCCCCGTGAGGGGAGAAGTGTCTACGAGCAGTACTTC. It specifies CASSPREGRSVYEQYF.

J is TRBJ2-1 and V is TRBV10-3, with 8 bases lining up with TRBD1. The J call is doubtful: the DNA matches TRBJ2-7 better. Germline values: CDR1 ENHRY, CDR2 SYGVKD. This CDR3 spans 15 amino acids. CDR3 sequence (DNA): TGTGCCATCAGTGTTAAGGACAGGGAAGTTAATGAGCAGTACTTC. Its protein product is CAISVKDREVNEQYF.

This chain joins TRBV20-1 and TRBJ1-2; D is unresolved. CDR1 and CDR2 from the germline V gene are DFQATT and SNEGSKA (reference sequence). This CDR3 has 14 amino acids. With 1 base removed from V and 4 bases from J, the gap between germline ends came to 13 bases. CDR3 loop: CSARAGSKGYGYTF. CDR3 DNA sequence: TGCAGTGCTAGAGCGGGGTCCAAAGGCTATGGCTACACCTTC.

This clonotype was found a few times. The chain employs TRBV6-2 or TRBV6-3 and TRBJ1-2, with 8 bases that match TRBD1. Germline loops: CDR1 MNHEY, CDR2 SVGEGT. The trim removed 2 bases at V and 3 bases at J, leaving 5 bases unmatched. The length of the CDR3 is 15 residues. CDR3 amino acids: CASSYPGGADYGYTF. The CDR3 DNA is TGTGCCAGCAGTTACCCAGGGGGCGCAGACTATGGCTACACCTTC.

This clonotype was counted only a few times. The CDR3 region has the DNA TGTGCCAGCAGTCAGGGGAAAAATCAGCCCCAGCATTTT. Residues: CASSQGKNQPQHF. This sequence joins TRBV6-5 and TRBJ1-5, with D tentatively TRBD1 (6 bases). V was pared by 5 bases and J by 4 bases, with 9 bases between. The CDR3 spans 13 residues. Germline assignment: CDR1 MNHEY and CDR2 SVGAGI.

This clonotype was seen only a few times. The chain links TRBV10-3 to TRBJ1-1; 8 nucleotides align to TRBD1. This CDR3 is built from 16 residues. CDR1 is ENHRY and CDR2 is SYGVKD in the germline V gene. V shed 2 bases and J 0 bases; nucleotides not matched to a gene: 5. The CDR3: CAISEVQGAMNTEAFF. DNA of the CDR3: TGTGCCATCAGTGAGGTCCAGGGGGCGATGAACACTGAAGCTTTCTTT.

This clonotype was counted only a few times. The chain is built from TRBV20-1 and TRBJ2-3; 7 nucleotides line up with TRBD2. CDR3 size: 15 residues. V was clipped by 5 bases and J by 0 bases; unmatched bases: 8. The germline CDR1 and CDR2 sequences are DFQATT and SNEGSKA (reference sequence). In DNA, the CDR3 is TGCAGTGCTCACTTCCCGGGGGGAAGCACAGATACGCAGTATTTT. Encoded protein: CSAHFPGGSTDTQYF.